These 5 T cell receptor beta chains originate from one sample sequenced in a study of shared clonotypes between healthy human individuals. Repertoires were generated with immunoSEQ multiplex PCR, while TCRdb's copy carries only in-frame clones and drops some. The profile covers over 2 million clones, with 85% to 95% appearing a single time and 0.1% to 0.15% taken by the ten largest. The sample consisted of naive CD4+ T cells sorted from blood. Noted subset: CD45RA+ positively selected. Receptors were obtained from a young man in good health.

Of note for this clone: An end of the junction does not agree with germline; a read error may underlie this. The CDR3 nucleotides read TGTGCTAGCAGCATAGGGCTAGGACAGGGTGACGAGCAGTACTTC. Translating it yields CASSIGLGQGDEQYF. The chain is built from TRBV7-7 and TRBJ2-7; 8 bases match TRBD1. Germline values: CDR1 SSHAT, CDR2 FNYEAQ (reference sequence). The CDR3 is made up of 15 amino acids.

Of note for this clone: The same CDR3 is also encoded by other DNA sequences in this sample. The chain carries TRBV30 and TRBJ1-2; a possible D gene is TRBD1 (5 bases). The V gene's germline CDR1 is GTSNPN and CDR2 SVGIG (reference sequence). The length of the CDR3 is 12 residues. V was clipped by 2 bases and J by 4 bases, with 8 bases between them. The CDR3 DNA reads TGTGCCTGGAGTTCCGGGGGCTATGGCTACACCTTC. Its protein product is CAWSSGGYGYTF.

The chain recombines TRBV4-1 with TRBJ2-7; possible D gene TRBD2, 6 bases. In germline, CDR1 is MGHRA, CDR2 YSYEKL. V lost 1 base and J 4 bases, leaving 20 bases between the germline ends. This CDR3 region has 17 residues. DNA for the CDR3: TGCGCCAGCAGCCAAGGTTCAGGGAAATTAGCGGCATACGAGCAGTACTTC. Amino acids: CASSQGSGKLAAYEQYF.

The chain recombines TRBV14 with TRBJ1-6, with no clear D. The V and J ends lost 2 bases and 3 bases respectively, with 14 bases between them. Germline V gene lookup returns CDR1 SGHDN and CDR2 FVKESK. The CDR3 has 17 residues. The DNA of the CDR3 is TGTGCCAGCAGCCAAAGGGTCAGTTTATACTATAATTCACCCCTCCACTTT. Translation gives CASSQRVSLYYNSPLHF.

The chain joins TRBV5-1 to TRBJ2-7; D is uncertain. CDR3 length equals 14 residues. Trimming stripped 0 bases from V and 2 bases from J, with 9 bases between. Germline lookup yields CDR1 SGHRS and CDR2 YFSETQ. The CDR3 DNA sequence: TGCGCCAGCAGCTTGGCCACGGATACCTACGAGCAGTACTTC. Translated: CASSLATDTYEQYF.